The clone carrying this T cell receptor beta chain occurred a few times. Its specificity is not known. V shed 0 bases and J shed 8 bases, with 7 bases lying between them. The CDR3 covers 12 residues. Germline V gene sequence: CDR1 GTSNPN, CDR2 SVGIG (reference sequence). The sample belongs to a study of T cell repertoires in aging, cancer and after chemotherapy. As for the study in general: Healthy donor repertoires were recorded over several months to years and showed clear clonal overlap.

A mixed TRB-A/B primer pool amplified rearranged TRB by multiplex touch-down PCR. TCRdb passed the multiplex PCR reads through MiXCR, listing each CDR3 protein once. The sample contains about 450 distinct CDR3 sequences, 34% of which appear only once. Peripheral blood genomic DNA, not sorted cells or RNA, was the template. Overall study findings and caveats: In each cancer cohort, median generation probability increased across chemotherapy, suggesting thymic output rebounded.

The material sequenced was blood. The chain has TRBV30 and TRBJ2-2, with D unclear. The TCR originated in a human donor in good health. The CDR3 protein is CAWSVGGGELFF. The CDR3 DNA is TGTGCCTGGAGTGTAGGTGGTGGGGAGCTGTTTTTT. Full variable domain (rest looked up from reference TRBV30 and TRBJ2-2): SQTIHQWPATLVQPVGSPLSLECTVEGTSNPNLYWYRQAAGRGLQLLFYSVGIGQISSEVPQNLSASRPQDRQFILSSKKLLLSDSGFYLCAWSVGGGELFFGEGSRLTVL.